This TCR beta chain derives from a study of identical twins (dated by TCRdb to about 2016). About the investigation overall: The study deep-sequenced TCR alpha and beta repertoires from monozygotic twins, unrelated adults of various ages and cord blood to test whether fetal clonotypes persist. Replicate twin experiments were performed at different times using different library preparation protocols to rule out contamination.

This clonotype has a count of ten or more. There is no known antigen for this receptor. Qualities for individual bases were not recorded, and no much larger clone is one base off. The CDR3 starts with the cysteine, ends with the phenylalanine, and has 16 residues. This entry keeps only the CDR3 DNA: 48 bases, framed from base 1. The germline ends are 18 bases apart after V is trimmed by 0 bases and J by 3 bases. The germline V gene (reference sequence) gives CDR1 as DFQATT and CDR2 as SNEGSKA. Every donor in the study was a healthy Caucasian. Three pairs of female monozygotic twins, all aged 18 to 29 years, were included in the twin cohort. Positive isolation kits from Invitrogen were used to isolate the CD4+ and CD8+ T cell populations. Here is what the overall study found, with its caveats: In monozygotic twins, recombination models systematically underestimated out-of-frame TCR alpha sharing, but the models matched the sharing seen between unrelated individuals. Abundant cord blood beta clonotypes carried fewer insertions; young adult naive repertoires showed a weaker similar trend, while memory repertoires showed none. Because the same donors could not be followed over many years, the conclusions relied on cross-sectional statistical analysis. Out-of-frame TCR alpha sequences shared between twins showed an excess of low generation-probability sequences compared with coincidental sharing between unrelated individuals. Zero-insertion analyses could be partly confounded by invariant T cells such as MAIT and iNKT, though diverse VJ usage argued against such confounding for most clonotypes. In beta out-of-frame sequences, excess twin sharing was weaker, because having fewer shared sequences lowered the signal-to-noise ratio.

Receptors were amplified or captured by 5' RACE. Sequenced on an Illumina HiSeq 2000. A universal primer binding site was added through template switching, and the final cDNA carried a unique molecular identifier so that TCR cDNA molecules could be counted accurately. Specific primers in the conserved constant-segment region were used to synthesize first-strand cDNA for TCR alpha and beta chains. To control for contamination, each cDNA library was double barcoded with a SMART-Mk sample barcode plus Illumina barcodes. TruSeq adapter sequences and Illumina sample barcodes were added in two successive PCR steps. The TCR alpha and beta cDNA libraries were sequenced on the Illumina HiSeq platform using custom primers. In the original analysis: Unique molecular identifiers were extracted from raw reads with MiGEC, and CDR3 positions were determined with MiXCR. Recombination models were inferred per individual with the repgenHMM and IGoR tools using an EM algorithm. The analysis of shared clonotypes was done with the tcR package in R, with sharing normalized by the product of cloneset sizes. To study raw recombination without the effects of thymic and clonal selection, out-of-frame nonproductive sequences were analyzed. In TCRdb, the public reads were trimmed at Q25 with fastp and aligned with MiXCR, with productive beta chains retained. Rows matching on CDR3 protein sequence are summarized as one entry with the most common DNA and genes. V and J calls and clone size were set by TCRdb, not the authors. The sample table records about 500,000 distinct CDR3 sequences; about 13% of these occur just once. The top ten constitute about 0.97% of the sample.

These data also featured in a second study, about yellow fever vaccine responses in identical twins. Per the second study: The authors reported that the T cell response to vaccination in identical twins appeared partly convergent and partly personalized. Focusing on identical twins, the study followed the T cell clones that responded to the vaccine, and did so with precision.

The V and J genes are TRBV20-1 and TRBJ2-7, with the D gene not confidently named. This TCR derives from a woman aged 18 to 35 in good health. Sample: CD4+ T cells sorted from blood. The CDR3 is CSARDPNRASGYEQYF. At the DNA level, the sequence is TGCAGTGCTAGAGATCCCAACCGGGCTTCTGGCTACGAGCAGTACTTC.